These 29 T cell receptor beta chains came from one sample sequenced in a study of blood T cell repertoires in COVID-19. Produced via immunoSEQ multiplex PCR; TCRdb's table is partial and in-frame only. The data hold about 200,000 clones, with 92% observed a single time. The sequenced sample consisted of peripheral blood. These TCRs come from a man aged 30-40 years with acute or convalescent COVID-19.

The rearrangement links TRBV6-5 to TRBJ1-1; D possibly corresponds to TRBD1 (5 bases). Per germline, CDR1 MNHEY and CDR2 SVGAGI. This CDR3 has 13 residues. Trimming stripped 6 bases from V and 2 bases from J, with 10 bases between. CDR3 region: CASSARDNTEAFF. CDR3 bases: TGTGCCAGCAGCGCCAGGGATAACACTGAAGCTTTCTTT.

V and J are TRBV6-5 and TRBJ2-6, with D uncertain. Germline CDR1 MNHEY, CDR2 SVGAGI. The V end was cut by 6 bases, the J end by 0 bases, with 9 bases between. The CDR3 loop spans 15 amino acids. CDR3 nucleotide sequence: TGTGCCAGCAGGCCAAACAGCTCTGGGGCCAACGTCCTGACTTTC. Protein product: CASRPNSSGANVLTF.

The chain combines TRBV18 with TRBJ2-5, with 12 bases fitting TRBD2. The germline V gene encodes CDR1 KGHSH and CDR2 LQKENI. With 1 base clipped from V and 4 bases from J, the junction kept 10 bases outside the gene matches. This CDR3 has 18 residues. The CDR3 reads CASSPRPLAGGPGETQYF. CDR3 sequence (DNA): TGTGCCAGCTCACCACGGCCCCTAGCGGGGGGGCCGGGAGAGACCCAGTACTTC.

The chain uses TRBV10-3 and TRBJ2-1; TRBD2 matches 7 bases. This CDR3 has 13 amino acids. Germline CDR1 and CDR2: ENHRY and SYGVKD. With V trimmed by 4 bases and J by 9 bases, 6 bases remained unmatched. The CDR3 here is CAISGYGGTEQFF. The DNA for the CDR3 is TGTGCCATCAGTGGGTACGGGGGGACTGAGCAGTTCTTC.

J is TRBJ1-5 and V is TRBV2, with 8 bases fitting TRBD1. The germline V gene encodes CDR1 SNHLY and CDR2 FYNNEI. CDR3 length: 14 amino acids. Unmatched junction bases numbered 5, after V lost 4 bases and J lost 6 bases. CDR3 coding DNA: TGTGCCAGCAGTGCAGACAGGGGAGGTCAGCCCCAGCATTTT. Protein sequence: CASSADRGGQPQHF.

V usage is TRBV14 and J usage is TRBJ1-1, with D possibly being TRBD1 (5 bases). This CDR3 is built from 13 residues. V was pared by 5 bases and J by 6 bases, with 13 bases between. Germline CDR1 reads SGHDN; CDR2 reads FVKESK. CDR3 sequence reads: CASSGRGVAEAFF. The CDR3 DNA reads TGTGCCAGCAGCGGCCGGGGGGTCGCTGAAGCTTTCTTT.

V and J are TRBV10-1 and TRBJ2-3; D not resolved. CDR3 length: 15 amino acids. Trimming removed 10 bases from V and 0 bases from J, with 17 bases in between. Germline values: CDR1 WNHNN, CDR2 SYGVQD (reference sequence). The CDR3 loop is CATPSSRSSTDTQYF. Here the CDR3 DNA reads TGCGCCACCCCTTCTTCTAGATCTAGCACAGATACGCAGTATTTT.

In DNA, the CDR3 is TGTGCCAGCAGTTTAGTAGGAGGGCCTACCAATGAGCAGTTCTTC. As protein: CASSLVGGPTNEQFF. The V gene is TRBV28, the J gene TRBJ2-1; TRBD2 might be the D (6 bases). This CDR3 is built from 15 residues. Trimming removed 2 bases from V and 6 bases from J, with 14 bases in between. Germline V CDR1 and CDR2: MDHEN, SYDVKM.

This chain joins TRBV7-9 and TRBJ2-5, with D uncertain. CDR3 length equals 15 residues. V gave up 5 bases and J gave up 5 bases, with 18 bases separating them. Germline loops: CDR1 SEHNR, CDR2 FQNEAQ (reference sequence). The CDR3 reads CASSPSPYPVETQYF. DNA for the CDR3: TGTGCCAGCAGCCCCTCTCCGTATCCAGTGGAGACCCAGTACTTC.

V gene TRBV19 combines with J gene TRBJ1-5; D is perhaps TRBD1 (5 bases). The CDR3 consists of 15 residues. Looked up from germline, CDR1 is LNHDA and CDR2 is SQIVND (reference sequence). V was pared by 3 bases and J by 2 bases, with 11 bases between. CDR3 protein: CASSMSFRGNQPQHF. CDR3 DNA sequence: TGTGCCAGTAGTATGAGCTTCAGGGGCAATCAGCCCCAGCATTTT. Complete variable domain (other parts from reference TRBV19 and TRBJ1-5): DGGITQSPKYLFRKEGQNVTLSCEQNLNHDAMYWYRQDPGQGLRLIYYSQIVNDFQKGDIAEGYSVSREKKESFPLTVTSAQKNPTAFYLCASSMSFRGNQPQHFGDGTRLSIL.

V is TRBV7-2 and J is TRBJ2-3, with 8 bases that match TRBD2. With 5 bases clipped from V and 4 bases from J, the junction kept 11 bases outside the gene matches. Looked up from germline, CDR1 is SGHTA and CDR2 is FQGNSA. The CDR3 extends over 16 amino acids. In DNA, the CDR3 is TGTGCCAGCAGCCAAAATTCGGCGGGGGGCCCAGATACGCAGTATTTT. Translation: CASSQNSAGGPDTQYF.

The chain recombines TRBV5-1 with TRBJ1-2; 7 nucleotides align to TRBD1. Germline values: CDR1 SGHRS, CDR2 YFSETQ. CDR3 size: 15 residues. V trimming: 2 bases; J trimming: 4 bases; junction bases outside the gene matches: 8. CDR3 residues: CASSFTGDLTYGYTF. In nucleotides, the CDR3 is TGCGCCAGCAGCTTTACAGGGGACCTCACCTATGGCTACACCTTC.

This chain joins TRBV2 and TRBJ1-6; 9 bases line up with TRBD1. Germline CDR1 SNHLY, CDR2 FYNNEI. Losses at the gene ends were 7 bases for V and 8 bases for J; bases not matched to a gene: 6. The CDR3 covers 14 residues. The chain's CDR3 is CASNKGQGYSPLHF. The CDR3 DNA follows: TGTGCCAGCAATAAAGGACAGGGGTATTCACCCCTCCACTTT.

The chain is built from TRBV10-2 and TRBJ2-6, with TRBD2 identical over 9 bases. The CDR3 extends over 18 amino acids. The V segment lost 0 bases and the J segment 3 bases; nucleotides outside the gene matches: 6. CDR1 and CDR2 from the germline V gene are WSHSY and SAAADI. The CDR3 coding sequence is TGCGCCAGCAGTGAGTCGATAGGCGGGAGGGGTGGGGCCAACGTCCTGACTTTC. It encodes CASSESIGGRGGANVLTF.

V usage is TRBV7-9 and J usage is TRBJ1-2, with a weak D call TRBD1 (6 bases). V dropped 2 bases and J dropped 0 bases, with 13 bases sitting between them. The CDR3 is made up of 16 amino acids. Germline V CDR1 and CDR2: SEHNR, FQNEAQ (reference sequence). The chain's CDR3 is CASSLHREEPNYGYTF. The CDR3 DNA follows: TGTGCCAGCAGCTTACACAGGGAAGAACCTAACTATGGCTACACCTTC.

The V call is TRBV10-3, the J call TRBJ2-1; 10 nucleotides align to TRBD1. With 3 bases clipped from V and 5 bases from J, the junction kept 7 bases outside the gene matches. CDR3 length: 16 residues. The germline gives CDR1 ENHRY, CDR2 SYGVKD. The CDR3 DNA reads TGTGCCATCAGTGACGACCGGGACAGGGGACACAATGAGCAGTTCTTC. It translates to CAISDDRDRGHNEQFF.

The chain employs TRBV4-1 and TRBJ1-6; no firm D call. V lost 6 bases, J lost 0 bases, and 15 bases lay in between. The CDR3 consists of 17 residues. Per the germline V gene, CDR1 is MGHRA and CDR2 is YSYEKL. Here the CDR3 DNA reads TGCGCCAGCAGACGGGGAGCCCAAAGCTCCTATAATTCACCCCTCCACTTT. Its protein is CASRRGAQSSYNSPLHF.

For this clone: In the same sample, other DNA sequences code for this CDR3. The CDR3 DNA follows: TGTGCCAGCAGCGTAGCCGGGAACACAGATACGCAGTATTTT. Translated, it gives CASSVAGNTDTQYF. This chain links TRBV9 with TRBJ2-3; tentative D call: TRBD2 (5 bases). The V end was cut by 0 bases, the J end by 2 bases, with 7 bases between. Germline CDR1 SGDLS, CDR2 YYNGEE. The CDR3 has 14 amino acids.

The genes are TRBV5-1 and TRBJ2-1; tentative D call: TRBD1 (5 bases). Trimming took 0 bases from V and 9 from J, leaving 16 bases between them. The CDR3 sequence is 15 residues long. Germline assignment: CDR1 SGHRS and CDR2 YFSETQ. The CDR3 coding sequence is TGCGCCAGCAGCTTGGGGGCGGTGGGGCGGACTGAGCAGTTCTTC. It codes for CASSLGAVGRTEQFF. The complete variable domain, with remaining parts taken from reference TRBV5-1 and TRBJ2-1, reads KAGVTQTPRYLIKTRGQQVTLSCSPISGHRSVSWYQQTPGQGLQFLFEYFSETQRNKGNFPGRFSGRQFSNSRSEMNVSTLELGDSALYLCASSLGAVGRTEQFFGPGTRLTVL.

Points on this clone: At one end, the junction sequence differs from germline, possibly due to a read error. For the CDR3, the DNA is TGTGCCAGCAGCTTGATGGGGCGCAAGCAGCTCTTC. Protein product: CASSLMGRKQLF. This rearrangement joins TRBV5-8 to TRBJ2-1, with D possibly matching TRBD1 (5 bases). Germline V lookup: CDR1 SGHTS, CDR2 YDEGEE. This CDR3 region has 12 residues. The whole variable domain, filled in from reference TRBV5-8 and TRBJ2-1, reads EAGVTQSPTHLIKTRGQQATLRCSPISGHTSVYWYQQALGLGLQFLLWYDEGEERNRGNFPPRFSGRQFPNYSSELNVNALELEDSALYLCASSLMGRKQLFGPGTRLTVL.

The chain recombines TRBV6-5 with TRBJ1-2, with D unresolved. From germline, CDR1 is MNHEY and CDR2 SVGAGI. The ends were cut back, 4 bases at V and 2 bases at J, with 8 bases in the middle. The CDR3 is 13 amino acids. The CDR3 region is CASSFQVNYGYTF. The DNA of the CDR3 is TGTGCCAGCAGTTTCCAGGTGAACTATGGCTACACCTTC.

This clone was recorded a few times. This chain uses TRBV4-1 with TRBJ1-3; 8 bases map to TRBD1. Germline-derived CDR1 and CDR2 are MGHRA and YSYEKL. The trim removed 3 bases at V and 2 bases at J, leaving 6 bases unmatched. The CDR3 has 16 amino acids. The CDR3 sequence: CASSQGRDRTGNTIYF. CDR3 nucleotide sequence: TGCGCCAGCAGCCAGGGCCGGGACAGGACTGGAAACACCATATATTTT.

V and J are TRBV18 and TRBJ2-5; D is unclear. Per the germline V gene, CDR1 is KGHSH and CDR2 is LQKENI. V lost 2 bases and J lost 2, with 6 bases in between. The CDR3 spans 13 residues. The CDR3 region is CASSPSRQETQYF. Here the CDR3 DNA reads TGTGCCAGCTCACCAAGCAGGCAAGAGACCCAGTACTTC.

This chain connects TRBV28 to TRBJ2-1; weak D call: TRBD2 (5 bases). The CDR3 runs to 16 residues. CDR1 is MDHEN and CDR2 is SYDVKM in the germline V gene. V was clipped by 4 bases and J by 9 bases, with 22 bases between them. The CDR3 spells CASSSPSGTRRSEQFF. The CDR3 DNA reads as TGTGCCAGCAGTTCCCCCTCGGGAACTCGCCGCAGTGAGCAGTTCTTC. The variable domain in full, completed from reference TRBV28 and TRBJ2-1, reads DVKVTQSSRYLVKRTGEKVFLECVQDMDHENMFWYRQDPGLGLRLIYFSYDVKMKEKGDIPEGYSVSREKKERFSLILESASTNQTSMYLCASSSPSGTRRSEQFFGPGTRLTVL.

This rearrangement joins TRBV27 to TRBJ2-7; D may be TRBD2 (6 bases). The CDR3 totals 16 residues. The germline V and J ends were trimmed by 0 bases and 3 bases, with 15 bases remaining between them. Germline values: CDR1 MNHEY, CDR2 SMNVEV (reference sequence). The CDR3 nucleotides are TGTGCCAGCAGTTTATCGGGCTTGGAGGGAGGCTACGAGCAGTACTTC. Amino acid sequence: CASSLSGLEGGYEQYF.

The rearrangement uses TRBV6-6 and TRBJ2-7; tentatively, D is TRBD2 (6 bases). The CDR3 length is 12 residues. Trimming removed 8 bases at V and 5 bases at J, with 13 bases between. The germline gives CDR1 MNHNY, CDR2 SVGAGI (reference sequence). The CDR3 DNA reads TGTGCCAGCTTACGGGGGAAGGACGAGCAGTACTTC. Encoded protein: CASLRGKDEQYF.

The rearrangement links TRBV5-4 to TRBJ1-2; tentative D call: TRBD1 (5 bases). The V gene lost 1 base and the J gene lost 8 bases, with 18 bases spanning the gap. The CDR3 has 15 residues. The V gene's germline CDR1 is SGHNT and CDR2 YYREEE (reference sequence). CDR3 sequence (DNA): TGTGCCAGCAGCTTGTCCCAGGGCGCCATGGGGGGCTACACCTTC. Translating gives CASSLSQGAMGGYTF.

The J gene is TRBJ2-6, the V gene TRBV14; 10 bases match TRBD1. From germline, CDR1 is SGHDN and CDR2 FVKESK. The CDR3 covers 18 residues. Trimming cost V 5 bases and J 0 bases; bases outside gene matches: 7. The CDR3 protein is CASSSLTGGSSGANVLTF. The CDR3 coding sequence is TGTGCCAGCAGCTCCCTGACAGGGGGCTCCTCTGGGGCCAACGTCCTGACTTTC.

This rearrangement joins TRBV11-2 to TRBJ1-1, with D tentatively TRBD1 (5 bases). Germline values: CDR1 SGHAT, CDR2 FQNNGV. This CDR3 spans 14 amino acids. V was cut by 6 bases and J by 4 bases, with 15 bases left in between. For the CDR3, the DNA is TGTGCCAGCAGGCCCTCTAGGGGCAGCACTGAAGCTTTCTTT. Translation: CASRPSRGSTEAFF.